This is a list of T cell receptor beta chains from one sample in a study of response to subunit inactivated influenza vaccine. MiXCR, run by TCRdb on the RT-PCR reads, gives a single entry per CDR3 protein. The table lists hundreds of thousands of distinct CDR3 sequences, approximately 15% of them singletons. The specimen comprised PBMCs from blood, sampled roughly 2 weeks before vaccination. The receptor set was obtained from a man aged 50 to 60 who received an inactivated influenza vaccine. CDR3s leave out the opening cysteine and the closing phenylalanine or tryptophan. The D gene is left open where the match is weak. Only some rows state a clone size, as once, few, many or a class for expanded clones.

D gene: .
J gene: TRBJ1-1
clone size: many
V gene: TRBV12-3/TRBV12-4
CDR3 protein: ASSSFFGQGTEAF

D gene: TRBD2
J gene: TRBJ2-3
clone size: few
V gene: TRBV10-3
CDR3 protein: ATFREGTDTQY

D gene: .
J gene: TRBJ2-7
clone size: many
V gene: TRBV10-3
CDR3 protein: AIRAGTAGGEQY

D gene: TRBD2
J gene: TRBJ2-7
clone size: few
V gene: TRBV28
CDR3 protein: APLGLAAYEQY

D gene: .
J gene: TRBJ1-5
clone size: .
V gene: TRBV6-1
CDR3 protein: ASTRGAYSNQPQH

D gene: .
J gene: TRBJ1-2
clone size: few
V gene: TRBV20-1
CDR3 protein: SARAGLNGYT

D gene: TRBD1
J gene: TRBJ1-1
clone size: .
V gene: TRBV12-3/TRBV12-4
CDR3 protein: ASSSNFWGDRTNTEAF

D gene: TRBD1
J gene: TRBJ2-5
clone size: .
V gene: TRBV20-1
CDR3 protein: SAANTQGSQETQY

D gene: TRBD2
J gene: TRBJ2-5
clone size: .
V gene: TRBV30
CDR3 protein: AWSVTSGGSKETQY

D gene: TRBD2
J gene: TRBJ2-2
clone size: .
V gene: TRBV20-1
CDR3 protein: SASGGASGELF

D gene: TRBD2
J gene: TRBJ2-7
clone size: .
V gene: TRBV11-2
CDR3 protein: ASSFLTSRFYEQY

D gene: TRBD1
J gene: TRBJ1-6
clone size: many
V gene: TRBV15
CDR3 protein: ATSRAGTGESPLH

D gene: TRBD2
J gene: TRBJ2-5
clone size: .
V gene: TRBV20-1
CDR3 protein: SAIRGAGGGGTQY

D gene: .
J gene: TRBJ2-2
clone size: few
V gene: TRBV18
CDR3 protein: ASSPPSRANTGELF

D gene: .
J gene: TRBJ2-2
clone size: few
V gene: TRBV7-2
CDR3 protein: ASSFRFTSTGELF

D gene: TRBD2
J gene: TRBJ2-7
clone size: .
V gene: TRBV7-8
CDR3 protein: ASSRTSGRAGQY

D gene: .
J gene: TRBJ1-2
clone size: .
V gene: TRBV7-2
CDR3 protein: ASSLEVGQVNYGYT

D gene: .
J gene: TRBJ2-7
clone size: .
V gene: TRBV5-6
CDR3 protein: ASSLALTAHSYEQY

D gene: TRBD1
J gene: TRBJ1-4
clone size: once
V gene: TRBV28
CDR3 protein: ASSLEGQGYEKLL

D gene: TRBD2
J gene: TRBJ2-1
clone size: .
V gene: TRBV29-1
CDR3 protein: SVATGTRLDEQF

D gene: TRBD1
J gene: TRBJ1-6
clone size: .
V gene: TRBV2
CDR3 protein: ASSQDRGSYNSPLH

D gene: .
J gene: TRBJ2-1
clone size: .
V gene: TRBV2
CDR3 protein: ASSEALGSGEQF

D gene: .
J gene: TRBJ2-1
clone size: many
V gene: TRBV20-1
CDR3 protein: SAIYPGPQDEQF

D gene: .
J gene: TRBJ2-2
clone size: many
V gene: TRBV7-9
CDR3 protein: ASSLTRTGELF

D gene: .
J gene: TRBJ2-7
clone size: .
V gene: TRBV6-5
CDR3 protein: ASSYSIDTYSYEQY

D gene: TRBD2
J gene: TRBJ2-3
clone size: .
V gene: TRBV2
CDR3 protein: ARSFPGRRTSGSDTQY

D gene: TRBD1
J gene: TRBJ2-2
clone size: .
V gene: TRBV6-2/TRBV6-3
CDR3 protein: ASSYVGTGVTGELF

D gene: .
J gene: TRBJ1-5
clone size: many
V gene: TRBV30
CDR3 protein: AWSNIVSNQPQH

D gene: TRBD1
J gene: TRBJ2-7
clone size: few
V gene: TRBV29-1
CDR3 protein: SVEGLTGASEQY

D gene: TRBD2
J gene: TRBJ2-7
clone size: .
V gene: TRBV20-1
CDR3 protein: SASSGAPYEQY

D gene: .
J gene: TRBJ1-6
clone size: .
V gene: TRBV11-2
CDR3 protein: ASSWRWTRRPSPLH

D gene: .
J gene: TRBJ1-4
clone size: many
V gene: TRBV2
CDR3 protein: ASSDRSNEKLF

D gene: .
J gene: TRBJ2-5
clone size: many
V gene: TRBV12-3/TRBV12-4
CDR3 protein: ASSFRRGGGETQY

D gene: .
J gene: TRBJ2-7
clone size: .
V gene: TRBV7-9
CDR3 protein: ASSLGGGRSSYEQY

D gene: .
J gene: TRBJ2-5
clone size: many
V gene: TRBV28
CDR3 protein: ASRLISSETQY

D gene: .
J gene: TRBJ1-2
clone size: many
V gene: TRBV12-3/TRBV12-4
CDR3 protein: ASSFLRGYGYT

D gene: .
J gene: TRBJ2-1
clone size: few
V gene: TRBV12-3/TRBV12-4
CDR3 protein: ASRDSEGEQF

D gene: TRBD2
J gene: TRBJ2-7
clone size: few
V gene: TRBV20-1
CDR3 protein: SGRRTRLSYEQY

D gene: .
J gene: TRBJ2-3
clone size: few
V gene: TRBV20-1
CDR3 protein: SARDWTASTDTQY

D gene: TRBD2
J gene: TRBJ2-2
clone size: many
V gene: TRBV15
CDR3 protein: ATSRDRGETGELF

D gene: .
J gene: TRBJ1-6
clone size: many
V gene: TRBV27
CDR3 protein: ASSLGLRSPLH

D gene: TRBD1
J gene: TRBJ2-1
clone size: few
V gene: TRBV29-1
CDR3 protein: SVDPATQGGNNEQF

D gene: .
J gene: TRBJ1-5
clone size: many
V gene: TRBV12-3/TRBV12-4
CDR3 protein: ATTEGNQPQH

D gene: .
J gene: TRBJ1-1
clone size: few
V gene: TRBV27
CDR3 protein: ASSSLMRRGLYMNTEAF

D gene: TRBD2
J gene: TRBJ2-1
clone size: .
V gene: TRBV2
CDR3 protein: ASSEGRGGYNEQF

D gene: .
J gene: TRBJ2-1
clone size: many
V gene: TRBV12-3/TRBV12-4
CDR3 protein: ATPVWRAPYNEQF

D gene: TRBD2
J gene: TRBJ2-7
clone size: .
V gene: TRBV20-1
CDR3 protein: SAKTSGNTYEQY

D gene: TRBD1
J gene: TRBJ2-7
clone size: few
V gene: TRBV28
CDR3 protein: ASTDRRTGGYEQY

D gene: TRBD1
J gene: TRBJ2-1
clone size: .
V gene: TRBV28
CDR3 protein: ASRLPGQNSYNEQF

D gene: TRBD1
J gene: TRBJ2-5
clone size: many
V gene: TRBV7-6
CDR3 protein: ASSLASGTDQETQY

D gene: TRBD2
J gene: TRBJ2-1
clone size: few
V gene: TRBV9
CDR3 protein: ASSEGLRENRNEQF

D gene: .
J gene: TRBJ2-1
clone size: few
V gene: TRBV7-2
CDR3 protein: ASSSAVSSYNEQF

D gene: .
J gene: TRBJ2-3
clone size: .
V gene: TRBV2
CDR3 protein: ASSSLTATSTDTQY

D gene: TRBD1
J gene: TRBJ1-1
clone size: .
V gene: TRBV5-1
CDR3 protein: ASSLGSGTENTEAF

D gene: TRBD1
J gene: TRBJ2-7
clone size: few
V gene: TRBV4-3
CDR3 protein: ASSQGLGQGYEQY